Here is one TCR beta chain with its context. Its target is not known. Being one base from a much bigger clone, this may be a read error. The sample originates from a study of molecular identifiers for immune sequencing clone quantification. TCRdb recomputed calls from the PCR reads with MiXCR, one row per CDR3 protein. The sample has about 100,000 distinct CDR3 sequences, 35% seen once. Findings and limits, study-wide: A shared barcode on identical TCR molecules could lead to underestimated sizes for highly expanded clones.

V lost 2 bases to trimming and J lost 5 bases, with 7 bases between them. The germline CDR1 and CDR2 sequences are SQVTM and ANQGSEA. The CDR3 is made up of 12 amino acids. The source of this sequence is a human donor in good health. Some libraries in this study had Jurkat cell RNA spiked in. This rearrangement joins TRBV29-1 to TRBJ2-1; no definite D call. What was sequenced was naive CD8+ T cells from blood, with Jurkat cell RNA spiked in. Sample subset: FACS-sorted CD8+CD4-CCR7+CD45RA+ naive T cells. CDR3 in amino acids: CSVELLNNEQFF. The CDR3 DNA is TGCAGCGTTGAACTCCTAAACAATGAGCAGTTCTTC.